This TCR beta chain was obtained from a study of T cell responses to AZD1222 COVID-19 vaccine. Study-level results: No repertoire was sampled before or during the peak T cell response, only after it. The donor group comprised mostly white British people and more females; the analysis possibly underestimated clonal diversity.

On this clone: Antigen: not known.

The CDR3 loop spans 16 amino acids. Germline V gene data show CDR1 as MGHDK and CDR2 as SYGVNS. V was pared by 4 bases and J by 0 bases, with 7 bases of the junction left unmatched. Libraries were prepared by immunoSEQ multiplex PCR; TCRdb keeps only in-frame clonotypes and omits some of them. The data hold about 150,000 clones, with 80% to 90% observed a single time. The sequencing used peripheral blood, collected after recovery from COVID-19. The V and J genes are TRBV25-1 and TRBJ2-7; 9 positions match TRBD2. The clonotype comes from an adult who had recovered from COVID-19. The CDR3 region is CASSGILAGYSYEQYF. The DNA for the CDR3 is TGTGCCAGCAGTGGAATTCTAGCGGGGTACTCCTACGAGCAGTACTTC.